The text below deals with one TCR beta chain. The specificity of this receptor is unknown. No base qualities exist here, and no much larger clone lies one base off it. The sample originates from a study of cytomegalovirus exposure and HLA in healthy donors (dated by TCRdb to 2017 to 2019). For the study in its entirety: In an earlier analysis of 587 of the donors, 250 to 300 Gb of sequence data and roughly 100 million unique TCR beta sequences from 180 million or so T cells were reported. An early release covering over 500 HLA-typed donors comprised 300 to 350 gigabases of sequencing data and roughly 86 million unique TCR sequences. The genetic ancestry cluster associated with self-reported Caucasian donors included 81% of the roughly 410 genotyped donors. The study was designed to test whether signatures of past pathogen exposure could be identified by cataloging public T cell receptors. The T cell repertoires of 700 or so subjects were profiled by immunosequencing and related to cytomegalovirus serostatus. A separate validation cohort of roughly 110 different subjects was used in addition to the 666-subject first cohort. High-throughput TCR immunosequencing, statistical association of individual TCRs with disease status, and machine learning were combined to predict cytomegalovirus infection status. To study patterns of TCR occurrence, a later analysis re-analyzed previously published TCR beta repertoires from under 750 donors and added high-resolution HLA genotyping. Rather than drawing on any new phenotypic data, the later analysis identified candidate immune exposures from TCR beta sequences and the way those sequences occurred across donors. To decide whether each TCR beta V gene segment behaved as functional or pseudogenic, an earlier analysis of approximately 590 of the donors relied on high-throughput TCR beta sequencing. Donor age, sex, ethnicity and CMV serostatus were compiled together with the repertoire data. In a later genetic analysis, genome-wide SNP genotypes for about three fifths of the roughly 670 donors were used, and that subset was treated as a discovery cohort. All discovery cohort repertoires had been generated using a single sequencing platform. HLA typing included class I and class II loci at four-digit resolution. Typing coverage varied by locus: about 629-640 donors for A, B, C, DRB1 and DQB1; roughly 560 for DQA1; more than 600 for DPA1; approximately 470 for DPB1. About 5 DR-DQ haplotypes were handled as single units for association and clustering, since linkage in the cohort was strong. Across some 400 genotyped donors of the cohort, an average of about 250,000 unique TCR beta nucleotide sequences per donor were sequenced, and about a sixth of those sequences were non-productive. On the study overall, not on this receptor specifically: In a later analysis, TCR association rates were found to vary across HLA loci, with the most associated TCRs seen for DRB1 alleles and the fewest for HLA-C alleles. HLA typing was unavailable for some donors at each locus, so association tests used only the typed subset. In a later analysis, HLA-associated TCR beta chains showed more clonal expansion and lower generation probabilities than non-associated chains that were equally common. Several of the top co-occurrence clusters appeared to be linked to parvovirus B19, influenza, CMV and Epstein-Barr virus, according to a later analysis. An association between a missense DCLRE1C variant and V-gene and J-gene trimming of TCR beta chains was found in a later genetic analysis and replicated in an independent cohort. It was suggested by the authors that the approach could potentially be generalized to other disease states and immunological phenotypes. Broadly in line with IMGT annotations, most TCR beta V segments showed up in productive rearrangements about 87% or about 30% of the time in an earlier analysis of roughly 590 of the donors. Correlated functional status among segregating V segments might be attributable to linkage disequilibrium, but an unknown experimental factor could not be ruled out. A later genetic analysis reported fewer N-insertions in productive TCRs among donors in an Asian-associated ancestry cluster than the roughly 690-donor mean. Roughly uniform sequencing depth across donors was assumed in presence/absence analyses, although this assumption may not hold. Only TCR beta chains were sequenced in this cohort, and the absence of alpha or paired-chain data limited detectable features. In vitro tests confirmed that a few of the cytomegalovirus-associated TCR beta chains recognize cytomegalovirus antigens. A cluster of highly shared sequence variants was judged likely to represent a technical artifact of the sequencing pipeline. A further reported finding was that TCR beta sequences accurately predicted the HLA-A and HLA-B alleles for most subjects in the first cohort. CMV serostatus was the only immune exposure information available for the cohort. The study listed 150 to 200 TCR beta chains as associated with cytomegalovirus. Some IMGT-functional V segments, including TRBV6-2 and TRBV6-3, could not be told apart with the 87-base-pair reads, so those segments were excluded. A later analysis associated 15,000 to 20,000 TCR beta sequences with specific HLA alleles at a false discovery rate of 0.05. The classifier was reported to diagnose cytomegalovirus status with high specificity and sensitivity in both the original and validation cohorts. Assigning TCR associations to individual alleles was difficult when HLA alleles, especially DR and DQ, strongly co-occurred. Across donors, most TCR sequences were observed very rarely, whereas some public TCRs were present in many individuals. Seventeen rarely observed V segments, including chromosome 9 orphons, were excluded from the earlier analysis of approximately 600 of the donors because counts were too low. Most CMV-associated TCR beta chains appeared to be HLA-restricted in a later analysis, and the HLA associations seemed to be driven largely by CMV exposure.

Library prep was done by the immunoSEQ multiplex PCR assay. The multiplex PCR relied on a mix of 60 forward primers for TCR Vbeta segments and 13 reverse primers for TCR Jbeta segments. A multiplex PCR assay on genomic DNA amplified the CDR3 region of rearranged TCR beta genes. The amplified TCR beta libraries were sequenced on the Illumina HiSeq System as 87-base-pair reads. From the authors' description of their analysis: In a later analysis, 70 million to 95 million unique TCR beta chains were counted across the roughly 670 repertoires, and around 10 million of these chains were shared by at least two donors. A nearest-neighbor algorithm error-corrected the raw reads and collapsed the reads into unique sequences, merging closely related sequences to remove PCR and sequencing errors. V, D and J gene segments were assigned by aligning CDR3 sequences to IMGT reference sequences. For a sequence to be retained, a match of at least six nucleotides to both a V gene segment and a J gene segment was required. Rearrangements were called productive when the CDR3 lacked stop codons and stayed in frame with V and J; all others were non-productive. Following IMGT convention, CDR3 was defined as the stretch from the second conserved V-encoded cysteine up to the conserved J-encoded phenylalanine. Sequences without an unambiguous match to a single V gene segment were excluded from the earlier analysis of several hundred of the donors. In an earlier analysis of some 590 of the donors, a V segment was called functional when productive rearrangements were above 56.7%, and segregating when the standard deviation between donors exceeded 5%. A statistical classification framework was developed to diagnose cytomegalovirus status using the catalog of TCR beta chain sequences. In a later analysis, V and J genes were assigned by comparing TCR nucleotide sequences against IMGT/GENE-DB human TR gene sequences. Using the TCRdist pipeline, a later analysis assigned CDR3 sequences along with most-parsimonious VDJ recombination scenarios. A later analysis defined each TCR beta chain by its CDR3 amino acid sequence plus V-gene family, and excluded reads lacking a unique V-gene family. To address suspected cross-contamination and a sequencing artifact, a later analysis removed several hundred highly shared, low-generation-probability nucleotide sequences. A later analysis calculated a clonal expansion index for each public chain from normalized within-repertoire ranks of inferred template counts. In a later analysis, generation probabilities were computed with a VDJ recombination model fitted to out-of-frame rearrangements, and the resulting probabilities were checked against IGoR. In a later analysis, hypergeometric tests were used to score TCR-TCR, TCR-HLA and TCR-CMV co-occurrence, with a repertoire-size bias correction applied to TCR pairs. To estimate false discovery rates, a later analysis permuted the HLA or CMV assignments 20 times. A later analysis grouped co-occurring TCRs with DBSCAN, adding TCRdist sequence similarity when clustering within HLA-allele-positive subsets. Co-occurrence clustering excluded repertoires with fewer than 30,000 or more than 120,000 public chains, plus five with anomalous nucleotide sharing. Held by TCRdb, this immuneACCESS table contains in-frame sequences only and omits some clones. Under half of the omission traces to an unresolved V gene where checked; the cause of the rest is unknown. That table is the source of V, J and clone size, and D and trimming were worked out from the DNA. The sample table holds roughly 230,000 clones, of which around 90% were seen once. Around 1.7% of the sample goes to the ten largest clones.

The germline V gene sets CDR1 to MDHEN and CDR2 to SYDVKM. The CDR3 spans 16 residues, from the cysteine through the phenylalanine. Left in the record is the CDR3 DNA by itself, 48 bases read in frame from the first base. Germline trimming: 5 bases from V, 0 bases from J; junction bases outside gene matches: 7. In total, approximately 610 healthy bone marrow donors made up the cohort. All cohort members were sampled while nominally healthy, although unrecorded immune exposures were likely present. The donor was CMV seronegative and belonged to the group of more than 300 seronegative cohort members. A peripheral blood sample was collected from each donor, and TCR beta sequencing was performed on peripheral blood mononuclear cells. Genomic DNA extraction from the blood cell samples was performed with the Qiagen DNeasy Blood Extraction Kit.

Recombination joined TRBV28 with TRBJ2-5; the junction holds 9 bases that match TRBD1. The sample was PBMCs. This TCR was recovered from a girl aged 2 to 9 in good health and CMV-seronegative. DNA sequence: TGTGCCAGCAGTAAGACAGGGGGAGGCCACCAAGAGACCCAGTACTTC. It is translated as CASSKTGGGHQETQYF.